What follows are 11 T cell receptor beta chains derived from one specimen sequenced in a study of blood T cells in healthy people across ages. Sample-barcoded 5' priming and a J-beta primer mix drove a second PCR of 7 to 11 cycles. TCRdb called the 5' RACE reads again in MiXCR, with one record for every CDR3 protein. The profile shows some 1.5 million distinct CDR3 sequences, roughly 30% of them singletons. The sequenced sample consisted of blood. The source is a woman aged 25 to 39 in good health.

This clonotype was seen just once. One junction end does not reproduce the germline sequence, and a read error may be involved. The V call is TRBV20-1, the J call TRBJ2-3, with D unclear. CDR1 is DFQATT, CDR2 SNEGSKA, per germline (reference sequence). CDR3 size: 17 residues. CDR3: CRAEPGLQAGGTDTQYF. The CDR3 nucleotides are TGCCGTGCTGAACCGGGTCTTCAAGCTGGGGGCACAGATACGCAGTATTTT.

Details on this clonotype: The junction departs from germline at one end; a sequencing error may be responsible. V usage is TRBV12-5 and J usage is TRBJ2-4, with unresolved D. This CDR3 is 16 amino acids long. Germline values: CDR1 LGHNT, CDR2 FRNRAP. The CDR3 nucleotides are TGTGCTAGTGGTTTGGTCAGGCGGTTGGCCAAAAGCATTCAGTACTTC. It specifies CASGLVRRLAKSIQYF.

This chain uses TRBV6-1 with TRBJ2-2; D not resolved. CDR1 and CDR2 from the germline V gene are MNHNS and SASEGT. The CDR3 has 15 residues. V was cut by 0 bases and J by 7 bases, with 12 bases left in between. CDR3 bases: TGTGCCAGCAGTGAAGCGGCGCAGTTAGGCGGGGAGCTGTTTTTT. Translated, it gives CASSEAAQLGGELFF.

Concerning this clonotype itself: A much larger clonotype is one base distant, so this may be a read error. The chain recombines TRBV7-2 with TRBJ2-1; unclear D gene. The tail of the sequence fits TRBJ2-7 better, so the J call may be wrong. The CDR3 runs to 13 residues. Germline V gene lookup returns CDR1 SGHTA and CDR2 FQGNSA. The CDR3 nucleotides read TGTGCCAGCTCAGCTTACTTTCTCTACGGGCAGTACTTC. It translates to CASSAYFLYGQYF.

This clonotype was seen a handful of times. The chain recombines TRBV14 with TRBJ2-7, with TRBD1 identical over 9 bases. Germline V gene sequence: CDR1 SGHDN, CDR2 FVKESK. Trimming removed 0 bases from V and 6 bases from J; junction bases left unmatched: 12. The CDR3 length is 17 residues. DNA of the CDR3: TGTGCCAGCAGCCAAGATATGGCGGGGACAGGGATATCCGAGCAGTACTTC. It specifies CASSQDMAGTGISEQYF. The full variable domain, with the rest looked up from reference TRBV14 and TRBJ2-7, is EAGVTQFPSHSVIEKGQTVTLRCDPISGHDNLYWYRRVMGKEIKFLLHFVKESKQDESGMPNNRFLAERTGGTYSTLKVQPAELEDSGVYFCASSQDMAGTGISEQYFGPGTRLTVT.

The rearrangement uses TRBV20-1 and TRBJ2-1; possible D gene TRBD1, 5 bases. Per germline, CDR1 DFQATT and CDR2 SNEGSKA (reference sequence). V lost 5 bases and J lost 2, with 10 bases in between. CDR3 length equals 13 residues. CDR3 sequence (DNA): TGCAGTGCTCTCAGGGATACCTACAATGAGCAGTTCTTC. This codes for CSALRDTYNEQFF.

The V and J genes are TRBV12-3 or TRBV12-4 and TRBJ2-3; TRBD1 agrees at 8 bases. Trimming took 3 bases from V and 3 from J; bases not matched to a gene: 5. The CDR3 contains 15 residues. CDR3 residues: CASSLTGVVTDTQYF. Here the CDR3 DNA reads TGTGCCAGCAGTTTGACAGGGGTAGTAACAGATACGCAGTATTTT.

This chain links TRBV12-3 or TRBV12-4 with TRBJ1-2; 7 nucleotides agree with TRBD1. V shed 7 bases and J 8 bases; nucleotides not matched to a gene: 10. The CDR3 spans 13 residues. In DNA form, the CDR3 reads TGTGCCAGCAAACCCGACAGGGTCGGAGGCTACACCTTC. The encoded protein is CASKPDRVGGYTF.

This clonotype turned up a few times. This sequence joins TRBV5-1 and TRBJ2-3; tentatively, D is TRBD1 or TRBD2 (5 bases each). V was trimmed by 0 bases and J by 6 bases, leaving 14 bases between them. Germline V gene data show CDR1 as SGHRS and CDR2 as YFSETQ. CDR3 size: 15 residues. DNA for the CDR3: TGCGCCAGCAGCTTGGGAGGGGCTACCACTGATACGCAGTATTTT. Its translation is CASSLGGATTDTQYF.

This clonotype was observed a few times. The gene calls are TRBV12-3 or TRBV12-4 and TRBJ2-4; 8 positions agree with TRBD2. V gave up 6 bases and J gave up 0 bases; unmatched junction bases: 7. The CDR3 is 16 amino acids. The CDR3 reads CASRSGAGVAKNIQYF. CDR3 DNA sequence: TGTGCCAGCAGGTCGGGAGCGGGGGTAGCCAAAAACATTCAGTACTTC.

This sequence joins TRBV7-7 and TRBJ2-1, with D perhaps matching TRBD2 (6 bases). The V gene's germline CDR1 is SSHAT and CDR2 FNYEAQ (reference sequence). CDR3 length: 13 residues. Trimming removed 8 bases at V and 3 bases at J, with 11 bases between. The CDR3 sequence is CASGAGLYNEQFF. The CDR3 DNA reads TGTGCCAGCGGGGCGGGGCTCTACAATGAGCAGTTCTTC.